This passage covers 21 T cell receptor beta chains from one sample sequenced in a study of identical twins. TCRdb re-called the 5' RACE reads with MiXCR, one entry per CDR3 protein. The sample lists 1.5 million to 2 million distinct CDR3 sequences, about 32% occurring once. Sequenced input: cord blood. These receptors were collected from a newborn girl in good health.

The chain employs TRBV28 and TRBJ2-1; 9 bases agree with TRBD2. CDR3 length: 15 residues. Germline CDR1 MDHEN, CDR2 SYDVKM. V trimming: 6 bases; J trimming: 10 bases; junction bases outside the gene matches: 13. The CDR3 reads CASRDLKTGTSEQFF. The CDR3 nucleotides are TGTGCCAGCAGAGACCTCAAAACCGGGACTAGCGAGCAGTTCTTC.

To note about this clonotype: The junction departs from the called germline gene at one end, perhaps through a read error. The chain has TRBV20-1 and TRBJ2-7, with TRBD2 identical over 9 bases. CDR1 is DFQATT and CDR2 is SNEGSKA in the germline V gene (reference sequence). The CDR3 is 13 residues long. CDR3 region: CSAGSGSSYEQSF. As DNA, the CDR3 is TGCAGTGCTGGTAGCGGGAGCTCCTACGAGCAGTCCTTC.

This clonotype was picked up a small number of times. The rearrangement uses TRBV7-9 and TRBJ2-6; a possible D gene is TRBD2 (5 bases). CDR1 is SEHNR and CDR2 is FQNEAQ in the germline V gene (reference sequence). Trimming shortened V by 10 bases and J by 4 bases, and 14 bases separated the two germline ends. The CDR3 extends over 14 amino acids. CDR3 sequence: CATITGLGANVLTF. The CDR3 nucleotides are TGTGCCACCATTACGGGGTTAGGGGCCAACGTCCTGACTTTC.

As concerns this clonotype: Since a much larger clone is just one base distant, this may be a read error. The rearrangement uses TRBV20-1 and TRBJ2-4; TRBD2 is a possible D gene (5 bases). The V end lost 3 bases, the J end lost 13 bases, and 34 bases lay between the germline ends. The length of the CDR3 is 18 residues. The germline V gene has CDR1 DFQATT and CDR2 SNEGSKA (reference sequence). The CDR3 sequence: CSARSSGGPAHTYNEQYF. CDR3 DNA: TGCAGTGCTAGGAGTTCAGGAGGTCCAGCCCACACCTACAATGAGCAGTACTTC.

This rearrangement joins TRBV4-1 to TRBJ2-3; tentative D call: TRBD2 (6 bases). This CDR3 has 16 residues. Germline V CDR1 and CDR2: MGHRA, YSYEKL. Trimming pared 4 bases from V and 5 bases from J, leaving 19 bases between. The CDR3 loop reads CASSPLLAGSGDTQYF. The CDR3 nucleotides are TGCGCCAGCAGCCCCCTTCTTGCGGGAAGCGGAGATACGCAGTATTTT.

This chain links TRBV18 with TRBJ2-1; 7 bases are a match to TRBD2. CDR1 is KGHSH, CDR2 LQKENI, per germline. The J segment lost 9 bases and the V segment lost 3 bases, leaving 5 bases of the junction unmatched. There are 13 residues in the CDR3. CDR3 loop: CASSPSTSAEQFF. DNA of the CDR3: TGTGCCAGCTCACCTAGTACTAGCGCTGAGCAGTTCTTC.

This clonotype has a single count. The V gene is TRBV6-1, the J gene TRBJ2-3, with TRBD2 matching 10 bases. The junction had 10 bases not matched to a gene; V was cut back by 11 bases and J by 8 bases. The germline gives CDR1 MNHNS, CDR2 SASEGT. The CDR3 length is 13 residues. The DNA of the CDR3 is TGTGCCGGCTTTAGCGGGGGGAGTGGTACGCAGTATTTT. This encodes CAGFSGGSGTQYF.

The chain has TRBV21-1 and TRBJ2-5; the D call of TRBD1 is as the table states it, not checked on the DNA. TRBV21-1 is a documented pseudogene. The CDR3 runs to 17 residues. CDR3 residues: CASSKNRPPGHQETQYF. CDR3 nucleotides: TGTGCCAGCAGCAAAAATCGACCCCCGGGACACCAAGAGACCCAGTACTTC.

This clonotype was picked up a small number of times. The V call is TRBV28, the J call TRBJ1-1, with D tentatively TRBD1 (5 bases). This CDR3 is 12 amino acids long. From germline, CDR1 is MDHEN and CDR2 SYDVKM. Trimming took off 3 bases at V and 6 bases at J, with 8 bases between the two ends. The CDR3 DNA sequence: TGTGCCAGCAGTTTTGGGGCAGCTGAAGCTTTCTTT. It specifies CASSFGAAEAFF.

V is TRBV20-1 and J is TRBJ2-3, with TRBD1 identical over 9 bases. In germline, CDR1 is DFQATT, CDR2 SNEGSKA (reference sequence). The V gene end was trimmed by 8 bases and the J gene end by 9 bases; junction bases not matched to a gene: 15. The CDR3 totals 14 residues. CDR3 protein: CSPKKETQGATQYF. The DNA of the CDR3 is TGCAGTCCGAAGAAAGAGACACAGGGGGCGACGCAGTATTTT.

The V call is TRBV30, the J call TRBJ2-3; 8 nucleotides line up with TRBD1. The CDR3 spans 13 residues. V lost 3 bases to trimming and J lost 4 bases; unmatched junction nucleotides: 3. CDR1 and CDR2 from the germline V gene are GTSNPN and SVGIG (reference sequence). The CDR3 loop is CAWRDRASDTQYF. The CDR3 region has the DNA TGTGCCTGGAGGGACAGGGCATCAGATACGCAGTATTTT.

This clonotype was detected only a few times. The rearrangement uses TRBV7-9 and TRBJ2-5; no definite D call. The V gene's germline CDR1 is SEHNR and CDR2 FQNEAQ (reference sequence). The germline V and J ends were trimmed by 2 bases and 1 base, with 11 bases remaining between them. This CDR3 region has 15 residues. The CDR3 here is CASSLLANRQETQYF. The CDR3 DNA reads TGTGCCAGCAGCTTACTGGCAAACCGCCAAGAGACCCAGTACTTC.

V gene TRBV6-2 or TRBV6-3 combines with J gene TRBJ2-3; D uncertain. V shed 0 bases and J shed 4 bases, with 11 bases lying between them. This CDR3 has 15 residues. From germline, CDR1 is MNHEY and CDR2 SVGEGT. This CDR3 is CASSYSNGRADTQYF. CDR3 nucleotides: TGTGCCAGCAGTTACTCGAATGGGCGCGCAGATACGCAGTATTTT.

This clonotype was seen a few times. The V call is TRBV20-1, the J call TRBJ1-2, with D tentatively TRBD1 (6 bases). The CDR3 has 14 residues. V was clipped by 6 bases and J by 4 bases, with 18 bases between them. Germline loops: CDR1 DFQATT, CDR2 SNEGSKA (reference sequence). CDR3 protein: CSAEHPPGAYGYTF. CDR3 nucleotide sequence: TGCAGTGCGGAGCATCCGCCAGGGGCCTATGGCTACACCTTC.

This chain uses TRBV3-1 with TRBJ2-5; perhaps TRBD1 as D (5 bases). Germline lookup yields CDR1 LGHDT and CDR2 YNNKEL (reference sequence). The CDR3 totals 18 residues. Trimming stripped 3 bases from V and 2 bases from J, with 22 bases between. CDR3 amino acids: CASSHPIFRGPRQETQYF. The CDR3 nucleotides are TGTGCCAGCAGCCATCCTATCTTTAGGGGCCCGAGGCAAGAGACCCAGTACTTC.

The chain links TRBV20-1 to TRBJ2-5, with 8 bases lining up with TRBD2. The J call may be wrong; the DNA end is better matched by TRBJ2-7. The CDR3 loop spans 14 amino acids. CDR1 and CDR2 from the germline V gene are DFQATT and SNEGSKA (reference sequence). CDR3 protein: CSARTGGDRYEQYF. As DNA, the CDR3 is TGCAGTGCTAGAACGGGGGGGGACCGTTACGAGCAGTACTTC.

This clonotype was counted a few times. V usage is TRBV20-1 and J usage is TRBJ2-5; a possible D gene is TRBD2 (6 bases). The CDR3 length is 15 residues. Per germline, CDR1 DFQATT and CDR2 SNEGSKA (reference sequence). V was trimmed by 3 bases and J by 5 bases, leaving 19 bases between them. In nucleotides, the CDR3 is TGCAGTGCTAGTAGGATTGGACTATCCCCGGAGACCCAGTACTTC. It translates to CSASRIGLSPETQYF.

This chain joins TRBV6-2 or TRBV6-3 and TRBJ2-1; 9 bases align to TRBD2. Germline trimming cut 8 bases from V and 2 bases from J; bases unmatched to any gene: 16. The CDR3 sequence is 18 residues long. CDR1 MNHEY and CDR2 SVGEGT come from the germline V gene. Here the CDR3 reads CASEKPTWASGAYNEQFF. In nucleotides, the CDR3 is TGTGCCAGCGAAAAACCAACCTGGGCTAGCGGGGCCTACAATGAGCAGTTCTTC.

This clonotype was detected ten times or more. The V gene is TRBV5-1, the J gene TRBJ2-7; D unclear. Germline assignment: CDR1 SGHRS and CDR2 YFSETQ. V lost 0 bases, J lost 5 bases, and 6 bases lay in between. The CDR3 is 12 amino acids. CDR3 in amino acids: CASSLGQHEQYF. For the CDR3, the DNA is TGCGCCAGCAGCTTGGGGCAGCACGAGCAGTACTTC.

The CDR3 coding sequence is TGTGCCAGCATGGTGGGGTCTAGCACAGATACGCAGTATTTT. This gives the protein CASMVGSSTDTQYF. This chain uses TRBV2 with TRBJ2-3, with unresolved D. The CDR3 has 14 amino acids. Per the germline V gene, CDR1 is SNHLY and CDR2 is FYNNEI. Trimming stripped 7 bases from V and 0 bases from J, with 11 bases between. Using reference TRBV2 and TRBJ2-3 for the parts outside the CDR3, the full variable domain is EPEVTQTPSHQVTQMGQEVILRCVPISNHLYFYWYRQILGQKVEFLVSFYNNEISEKSEIFDDQFSVERPDGSNFTLKIRSTKLEDSAMYFCASMVGSSTDTQYFGPGTRLTVL.

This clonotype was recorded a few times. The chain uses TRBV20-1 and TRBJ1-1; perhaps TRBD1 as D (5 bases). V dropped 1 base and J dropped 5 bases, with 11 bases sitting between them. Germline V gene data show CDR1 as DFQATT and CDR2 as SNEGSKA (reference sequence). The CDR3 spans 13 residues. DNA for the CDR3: TGCAGTGCTAGAGGGGGCAGATGGACTGAAGCTTTCTTT. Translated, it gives CSARGGRWTEAFF.